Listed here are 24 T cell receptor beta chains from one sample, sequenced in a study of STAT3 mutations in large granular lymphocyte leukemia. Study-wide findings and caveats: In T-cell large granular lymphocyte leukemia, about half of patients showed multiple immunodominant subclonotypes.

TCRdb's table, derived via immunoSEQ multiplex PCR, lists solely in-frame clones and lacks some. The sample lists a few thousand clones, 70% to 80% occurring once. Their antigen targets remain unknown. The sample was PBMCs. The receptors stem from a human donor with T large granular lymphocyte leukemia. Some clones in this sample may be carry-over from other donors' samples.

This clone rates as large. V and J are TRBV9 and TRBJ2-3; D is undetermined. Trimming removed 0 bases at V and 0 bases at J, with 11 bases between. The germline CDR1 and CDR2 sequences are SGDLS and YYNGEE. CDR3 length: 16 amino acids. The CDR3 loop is CASSVDKAISTDTQYF. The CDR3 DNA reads TGTGCCAGCAGCGTAGATAAAGCGATTAGCACAGATACGCAGTATTTT.

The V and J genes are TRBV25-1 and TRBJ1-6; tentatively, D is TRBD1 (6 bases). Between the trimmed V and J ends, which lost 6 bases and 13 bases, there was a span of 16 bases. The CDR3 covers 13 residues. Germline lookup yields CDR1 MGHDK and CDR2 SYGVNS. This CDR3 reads CASRRGTDSPLHF. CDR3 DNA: TGTGCCAGCAGACGTGGGACGGACAGCCCCCTCCACTTT.

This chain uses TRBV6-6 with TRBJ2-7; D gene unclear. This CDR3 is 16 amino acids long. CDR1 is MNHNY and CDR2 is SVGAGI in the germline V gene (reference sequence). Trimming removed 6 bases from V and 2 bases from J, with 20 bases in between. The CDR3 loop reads CASSSNGLQRPYEQYF. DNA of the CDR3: TGTGCCAGCAGCTCTAACGGGCTCCAGCGACCCTACGAGCAGTACTTC.

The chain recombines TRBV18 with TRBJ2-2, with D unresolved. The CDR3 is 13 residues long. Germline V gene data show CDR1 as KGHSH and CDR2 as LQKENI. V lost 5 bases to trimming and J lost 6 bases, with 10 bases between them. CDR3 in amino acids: CASSTSDAGELFF. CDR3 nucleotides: TGTGCCAGCTCAACAAGTGACGCCGGGGAGCTGTTTTTT.

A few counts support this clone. The DNA for the CDR3 is TGTGCCAGCAGTTTACGGGGGGGTGGCAATCAGCCCCAGCATTTT. It yields the protein CASSLRGGGNQPQHF. The rearrangement joins TRBV28 to TRBJ1-5; possible D gene TRBD1, 5 bases. This CDR3 has 15 amino acids. Trimming left V 2 bases short and J 2 bases short, with 10 bases between. Germline V CDR1 and CDR2: MDHEN, SYDVKM.

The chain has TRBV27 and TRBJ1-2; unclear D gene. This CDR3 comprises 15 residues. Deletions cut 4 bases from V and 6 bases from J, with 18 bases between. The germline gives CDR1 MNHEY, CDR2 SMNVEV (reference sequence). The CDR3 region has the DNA TGTGCCAGCAGTTCCCGCGCGGGTCAGGTCGATGGCTACACCTTC. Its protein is CASSSRAGQVDGYTF.

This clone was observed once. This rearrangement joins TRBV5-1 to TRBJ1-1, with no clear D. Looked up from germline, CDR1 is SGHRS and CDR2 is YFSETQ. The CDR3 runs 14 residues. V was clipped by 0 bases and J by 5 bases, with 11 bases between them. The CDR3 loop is CASSLEAGLTEAFF. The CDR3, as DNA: TGCGCCAGCAGCTTGGAGGCGGGTCTTACTGAAGCTTTCTTT.

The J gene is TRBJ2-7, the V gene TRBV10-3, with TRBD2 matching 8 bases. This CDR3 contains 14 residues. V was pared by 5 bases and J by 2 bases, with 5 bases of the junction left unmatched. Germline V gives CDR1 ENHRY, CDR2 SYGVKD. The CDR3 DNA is TGTGCCATCAGTCCCCTAGCGGGCCCCTACGAGCAGTACTTC. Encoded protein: CAISPLAGPYEQYF.

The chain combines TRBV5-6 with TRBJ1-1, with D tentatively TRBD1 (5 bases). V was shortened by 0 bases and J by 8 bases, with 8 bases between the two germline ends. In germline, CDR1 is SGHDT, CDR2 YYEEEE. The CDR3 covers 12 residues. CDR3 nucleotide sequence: TGTGCCAGCAGCTTGGTTCAGGGAGAAGCTTTCTTT. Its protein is CASSLVQGEAFF.

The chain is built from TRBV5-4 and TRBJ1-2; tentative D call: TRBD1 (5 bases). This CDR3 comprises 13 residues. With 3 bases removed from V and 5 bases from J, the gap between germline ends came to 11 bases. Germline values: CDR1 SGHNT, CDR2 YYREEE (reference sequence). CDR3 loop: CASSWGDDYGYTF. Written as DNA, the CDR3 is TGTGCCAGCAGCTGGGGGGATGATTATGGCTACACCTTC.

CDR3 sequence: CASSSLGGTALLWQYF. Here the CDR3 DNA reads TGTGCCAGCAGCTCCCTCGGAGGGACCGCTCTACTGTGGCAGTACTTC. The J gene is TRBJ2-7, the V gene TRBV5-6, with D possibly TRBD2 on 6 matching bases. The CDR3 is 16 residues long. V lost 3 bases and J 9 bases, leaving 25 bases between the germline ends. Germline CDR1 SGHDT, CDR2 YYEEEE.

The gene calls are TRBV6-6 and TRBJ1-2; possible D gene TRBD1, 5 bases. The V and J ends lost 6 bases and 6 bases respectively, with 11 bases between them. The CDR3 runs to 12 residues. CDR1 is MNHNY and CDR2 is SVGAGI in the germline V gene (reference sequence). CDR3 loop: CASSGGVHGYTF. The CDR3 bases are TGTGCCAGCAGCGGAGGGGTTCATGGCTACACCTTC.

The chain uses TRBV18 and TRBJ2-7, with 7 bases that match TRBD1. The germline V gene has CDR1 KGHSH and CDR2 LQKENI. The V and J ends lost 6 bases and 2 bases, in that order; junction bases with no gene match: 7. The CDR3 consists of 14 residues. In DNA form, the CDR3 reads TGTGCCAGCTCCGGACAGGCGACCCCCTACGAGCAGTACTTC. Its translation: CASSGQATPYEQYF.

The CDR3 here is CAWSPDRGGNTEAFF. As DNA, the CDR3 is TGTGCCTGGAGTCCGGACAGGGGGGGGAACACTGAAGCTTTCTTT. This chain links TRBV30 with TRBJ1-1, with 10 bases matching TRBD1. V dropped 2 bases and J dropped 1; count of bases not matched to a gene: 4. CDR3 length equals 15 residues. Germline loops: CDR1 GTSNPN, CDR2 SVGIG (reference sequence).

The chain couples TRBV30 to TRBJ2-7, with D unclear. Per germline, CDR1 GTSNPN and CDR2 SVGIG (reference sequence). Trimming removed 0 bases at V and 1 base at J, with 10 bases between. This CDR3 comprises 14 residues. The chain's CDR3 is CAWSVQGRSYEQYF. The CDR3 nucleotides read TGTGCCTGGAGTGTACAAGGCAGATCCTACGAGCAGTACTTC.

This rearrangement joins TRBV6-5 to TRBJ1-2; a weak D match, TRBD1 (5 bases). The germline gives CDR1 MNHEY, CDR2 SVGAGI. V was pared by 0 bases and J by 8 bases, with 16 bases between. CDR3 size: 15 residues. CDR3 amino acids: CASSYSKRGPTGYTF. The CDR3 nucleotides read TGTGCCAGCAGTTACTCGAAAAGGGGCCCAACCGGCTACACCTTC.

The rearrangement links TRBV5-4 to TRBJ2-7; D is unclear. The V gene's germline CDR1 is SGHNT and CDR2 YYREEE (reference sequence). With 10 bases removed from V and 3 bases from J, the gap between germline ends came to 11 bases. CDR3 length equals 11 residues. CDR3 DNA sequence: TGTGCCTCGCACTACGGCTACGAGCAGTACTTC. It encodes CASHYGYEQYF.

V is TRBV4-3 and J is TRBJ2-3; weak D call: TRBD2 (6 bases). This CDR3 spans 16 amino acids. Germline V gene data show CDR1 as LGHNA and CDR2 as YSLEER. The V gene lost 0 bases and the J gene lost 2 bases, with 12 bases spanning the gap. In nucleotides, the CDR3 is TGCGCCAGCAGCCAAGATTCGTCTAGCGCCACAGATACGCAGTATTTT. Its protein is CASSQDSSSATDTQYF.

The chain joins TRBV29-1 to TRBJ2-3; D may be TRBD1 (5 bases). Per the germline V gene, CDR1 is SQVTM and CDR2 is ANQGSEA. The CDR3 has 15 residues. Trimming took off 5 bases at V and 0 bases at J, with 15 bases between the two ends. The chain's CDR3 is CSVTDMLSSTDTQYF. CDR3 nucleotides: TGCAGCGTTACGGACATGCTGTCTAGCACAGATACGCAGTATTTT.

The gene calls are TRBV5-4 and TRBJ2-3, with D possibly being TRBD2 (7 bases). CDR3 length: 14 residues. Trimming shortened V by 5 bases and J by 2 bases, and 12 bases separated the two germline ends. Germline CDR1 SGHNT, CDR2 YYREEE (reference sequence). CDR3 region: CASSKGGFTDTQYF. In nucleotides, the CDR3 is TGTGCCAGCAGTAAGGGGGGGTTCACAGATACGCAGTATTTT.

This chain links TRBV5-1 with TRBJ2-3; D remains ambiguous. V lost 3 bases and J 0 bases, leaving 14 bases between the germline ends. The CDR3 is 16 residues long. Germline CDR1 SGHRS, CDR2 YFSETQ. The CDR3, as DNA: TGCGCCAGCAGCTCCGTCCCGCCGACTAGCACAGATACGCAGTATTTT. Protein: CASSSVPPTSTDTQYF.

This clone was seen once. CDR3 in amino acids: CASHLWDRVEAFF. The CDR3 coding sequence is TGTGCCAGTCACCTTTGGGACAGAGTTGAAGCTTTCTTT. The chain has TRBV5-6 and TRBJ1-1; 7 bases line up with TRBD1. In germline, CDR1 is SGHDT, CDR2 YYEEEE. Losses at the gene ends were 8 bases for V and 7 bases for J; bases not matched to a gene: 11. The CDR3 runs 13 residues.

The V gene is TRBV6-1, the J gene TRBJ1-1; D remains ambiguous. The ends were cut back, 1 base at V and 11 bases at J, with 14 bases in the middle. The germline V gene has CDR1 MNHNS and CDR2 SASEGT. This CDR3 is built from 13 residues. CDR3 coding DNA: TGTGCCAGCAGTGAAGTACTGAAACGGGATGCTTTCTTT. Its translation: CASSEVLKRDAFF.

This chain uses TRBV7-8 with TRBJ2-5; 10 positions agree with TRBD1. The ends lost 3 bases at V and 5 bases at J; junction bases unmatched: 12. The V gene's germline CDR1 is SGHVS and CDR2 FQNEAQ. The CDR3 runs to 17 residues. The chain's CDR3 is CASSFNPTGGGGETQYF. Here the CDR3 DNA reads TGTGCCAGCAGCTTCAACCCGACAGGGGGCGGGGGGGAGACCCAGTACTTC.